This TCR beta chain was sequenced during a study of cytomegalovirus exposure and HLA in healthy donors. The overall study: The approximately 120 validation repertoires matched the 650 to 850 first-cohort repertoires in platform, a later analysis reported. Regarding the study as a whole: Specificity of a few CMV-associated chains for CMV antigens was verified in vitro. Subsequent analysis of the approximately 120 validation repertoires found a tendency for first-cohort TCR clusters to co-occur.

Here immunoSEQ multiplex PCR was the method, and the copy in TCRdb shows in-frame clones only, minus some. The sample carries under 100,000 clones, 96% recorded once. A note on this clone: Its antigen is undetermined.

The donors formed part of the approximately 120-subject validation cohort, distinct from the roughly 660-subject first cohort. V gave up 2 bases and J gave up 4 bases, with 9 bases separating them. CDR1 MNHNS and CDR2 SASEGT come from the germline V gene. The CDR3 contains 15 residues. What was sequenced was PBMCs. The gene calls are TRBV6-1 and TRBJ2-6; D unclear. The receptor was derived from a man younger than 35 in good health and CMV-seronegative. CDR3 residues: CASSELFVGANVLTF. The DNA for the CDR3 is TGTGCCAGCAGTGAACTCTTTGTCGGGGCCAACGTCCTGACTTTC.